This paragraph covers one TCR beta chain sequence. Its antigen remains unidentified. The data derive from a study of cytomegalovirus exposure and HLA in healthy donors. Study results and caveats: Per a prior analysis, the majority of TCR beta V segments were productive roughly 90% or roughly 30% of the time. Follow-up analysis found HLA locus-dependent TCR association rates, highest for DRB1 and lowest for HLA-C.

PCR primers comprised 60 Vbeta and 13 Jbeta primers. Sequencing was performed with immunoSEQ multiplex PCR; in TCRdb, only in-frame clones are kept and a portion is missing. The sample has 150,000 to 250,000 clones, more than 75% seen once. CDR1 SQVTM and CDR2 ANQGSEA come from the germline V gene. The CDR3 sequence is 13 residues long. V was shortened by 2 bases and J by 8 bases, with 12 bases between the two germline ends. The chain couples TRBV29-1 to TRBJ1-4; no definite D call. This sequence originates from a woman between 50 and 59 years old in good health and CMV-seropositive. Sequencing used PBMCs. The CDR3 here is CSVERESGEKLFF. CDR3 DNA: TGCAGCGTTGAAAGGGAATCGGGGGAAAAACTGTTTTTT.